This T cell receptor (beta chain) was obtained from a study of T cells in Graves' hyperthyroidism and ophthalmopathy. Amplified regions were TCR beta CDR3 sequences from RNA transcripts. Primed by the HTBI set, a first-round RT-PCR was run on the TCR CDR3. One entry per CDR3 protein results from TCRdb running MiXCR on the multiplex PCR reads. The sample consists of approximately 400,000 distinct CDR3 sequences, about 15% of them appearing once. This clonotype came up many times. The V gene's germline CDR1 is SGHAT and CDR2 FQNNGV. CDR3 length equals 15 residues. After removal of 5 bases from V and 5 bases from J, the junction contained 9 bases not matched to a gene.

This TCR derives from a woman aged 55 to 70 with Graves' hyperthyroidism. Source material: blood. The chain employs TRBV11-2 and TRBJ1-1; 9 positions match TRBD1. CDR3 residues: CASSPATGGQTEAFF. CDR3 nucleotide sequence: TGTGCCAGCAGCCCTGCGACAGGGGGGCAAACTGAAGCTTTCTTT.